Detailed here is one T cell receptor beta chain. Germline V gene data show CDR1 as SNHLY and CDR2 as FYNNEI. Losses at the gene ends were 5 bases for V and 4 bases for J; bases not matched to a gene: 7. This CDR3 region has 14 residues. This record belongs to a study of blood T cell repertoires in COVID-19. Study as a whole: Acute and convalescent COVID-19 specimens originated in the United States, Italy and Spain. T cells, B-cell-depleted T cells, or PBMCs provided the cDNA or gDNA that served as material.

In the original processing: Amplification of reference gene primers provided the estimated nucleated cell counts. Clones were read by immunoSEQ multiplex PCR, and TCRdb kept only the in-frame ones, dropping some. For V, J and clone size, that table is used; D and trimming come from the DNA. Seen here are 230,000 or so clones, 75% to 90% observed once, and the top ten hold 3.5% to 5.5%. Sequencing used peripheral blood. The V gene is TRBV2, the J gene TRBJ1-1; 7 positions agree with TRBD1. The source of this sequence is a woman in her thirties or forties who had recovered from COVID-19. The CDR3 region has the DNA TGTGCCAGCAGTCGACAGGGTACAGGCACTGAAGCTTTCTTT. This encodes CASSRQGTGTEAFF.